This record concerns one T cell receptor (beta chain) sequence. Its antigen remains unknown. The data derive from a study of cytomegalovirus exposure and HLA in healthy donors. Study-level results: The dataset shows that most TCR sequences were rare, while some public TCRs occurred in many donors.

Researchers ran the PCR with 60 Vbeta and 13 Jbeta primers. Profiled with immunoSEQ multiplex PCR; TCRdb holds only in-frame clones, not every one. The sample consists of 150,000 to 200,000 clones, over 80% of them appearing once. Trimming shortened V by 5 bases and J by 1 base, and 8 bases separated the two germline ends. The CDR3 runs to 13 residues. CDR1 SGHAT and CDR2 FQDESV come from the germline V gene (reference sequence). Sequencing was done on a sample of PBMCs. J is TRBJ1-2 and V is TRBV11-1, with D possibly matching TRBD1 (5 bases). This TCR derives from a human donor in good health. CDR3 sequence: CASSEQDNYGYTF. The CDR3 DNA follows: TGTGCCAGCAGCGAACAGGATAACTATGGCTACACCTTC.